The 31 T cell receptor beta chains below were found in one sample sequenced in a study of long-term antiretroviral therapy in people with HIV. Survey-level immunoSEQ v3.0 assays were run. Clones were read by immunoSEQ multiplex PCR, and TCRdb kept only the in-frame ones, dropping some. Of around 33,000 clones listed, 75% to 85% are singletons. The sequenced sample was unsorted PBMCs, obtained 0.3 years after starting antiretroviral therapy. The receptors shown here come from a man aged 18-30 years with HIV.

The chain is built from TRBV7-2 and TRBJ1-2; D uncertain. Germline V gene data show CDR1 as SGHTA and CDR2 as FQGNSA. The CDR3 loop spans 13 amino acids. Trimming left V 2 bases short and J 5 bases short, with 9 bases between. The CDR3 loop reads CASSLPPVYGYTF. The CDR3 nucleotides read TGTGCCAGCAGCTTACCTCCCGTATATGGCTACACCTTC.

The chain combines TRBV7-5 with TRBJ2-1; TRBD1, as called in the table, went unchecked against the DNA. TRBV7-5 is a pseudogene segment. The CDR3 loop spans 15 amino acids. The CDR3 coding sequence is TGTGCCAGAAGCCCGCGTGTACAGGTCAGGAATGAGCAGTTCTTC. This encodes CARSPRVQVRNEQFF.

CDR3 coding DNA: TGTGCCAGCAGCCTATCGAAGGGGAATACGCAGTATTTT. Translated, it gives CASSLSKGNTQYF. The chain has TRBV7-8 and TRBJ2-3, with a weak D call TRBD1 (5 bases). This CDR3 is 13 amino acids long. V lost 5 bases and J 7 bases, leaving 13 bases between the germline ends. Germline CDR1 is SGHVS and CDR2 is FQNEAQ.

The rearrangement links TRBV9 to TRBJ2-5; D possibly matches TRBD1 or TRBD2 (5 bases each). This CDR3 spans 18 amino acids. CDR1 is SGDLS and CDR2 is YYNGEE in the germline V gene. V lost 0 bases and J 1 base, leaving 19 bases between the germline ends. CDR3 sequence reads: CASSVGKGKGTFQETQYF. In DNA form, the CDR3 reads TGTGCCAGCAGCGTAGGTAAAGGGAAGGGGACGTTCCAAGAGACCCAGTACTTC.

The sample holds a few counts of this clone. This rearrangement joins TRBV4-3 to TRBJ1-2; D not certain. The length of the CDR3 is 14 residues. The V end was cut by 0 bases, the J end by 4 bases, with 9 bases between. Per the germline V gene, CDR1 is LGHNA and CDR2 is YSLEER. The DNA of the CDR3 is TGCGCCAGCAGCCAAGAGGTGGGAAGCTATGGCTACACCTTC. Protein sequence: CASSQEVGSYGYTF.

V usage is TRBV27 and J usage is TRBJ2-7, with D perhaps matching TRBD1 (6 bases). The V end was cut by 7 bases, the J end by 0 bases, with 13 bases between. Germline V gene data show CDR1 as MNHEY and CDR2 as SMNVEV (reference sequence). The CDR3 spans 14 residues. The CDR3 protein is CASTALQGSYEQYF. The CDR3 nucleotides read TGTGCCAGCACCGCCCTACAGGGCTCCTACGAGCAGTACTTC.

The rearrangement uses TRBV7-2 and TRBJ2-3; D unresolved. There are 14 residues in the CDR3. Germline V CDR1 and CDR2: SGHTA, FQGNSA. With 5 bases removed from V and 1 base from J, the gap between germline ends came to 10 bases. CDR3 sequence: CASSAGQRTDTQYF. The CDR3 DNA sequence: TGTGCCAGCAGCGCCGGGCAGCGCACAGATACGCAGTATTTT.

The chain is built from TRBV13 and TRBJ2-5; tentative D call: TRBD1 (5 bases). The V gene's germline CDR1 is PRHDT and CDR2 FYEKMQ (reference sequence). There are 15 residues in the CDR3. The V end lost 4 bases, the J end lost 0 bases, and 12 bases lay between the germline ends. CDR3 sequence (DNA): TGTGCCAGCAGCTCAAGGGGTTTCCACCAAGAGACCCAGTACTTC. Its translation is CASSSRGFHQETQYF.

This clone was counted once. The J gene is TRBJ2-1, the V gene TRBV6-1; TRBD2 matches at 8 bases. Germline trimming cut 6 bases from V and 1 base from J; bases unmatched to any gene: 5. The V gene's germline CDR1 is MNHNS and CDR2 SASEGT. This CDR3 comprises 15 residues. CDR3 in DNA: TGTGCCAGCAGAACTTTAGCGGGGTCCTACAATGAGCAGTTCTTC. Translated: CASRTLAGSYNEQFF.

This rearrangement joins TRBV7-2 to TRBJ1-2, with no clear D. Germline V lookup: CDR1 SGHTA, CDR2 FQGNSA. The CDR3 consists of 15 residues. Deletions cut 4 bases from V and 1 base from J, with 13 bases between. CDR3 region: CASSSSTGFNYGYTF. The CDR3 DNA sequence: TGTGCCAGCAGCTCGTCCACCGGATTTAACTATGGCTACACCTTC. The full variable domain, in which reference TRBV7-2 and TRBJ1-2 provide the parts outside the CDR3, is GAGVSQSPSNKVTEKGKDVELRCDPISGHTALYWYRQSLGQGLEFLIYFQGNSAPDKSGLPSDRFSAERTGGSVSTLTIQRTQQEDSAVYLCASSSSTGFNYGYTFGSGTRLTVV.

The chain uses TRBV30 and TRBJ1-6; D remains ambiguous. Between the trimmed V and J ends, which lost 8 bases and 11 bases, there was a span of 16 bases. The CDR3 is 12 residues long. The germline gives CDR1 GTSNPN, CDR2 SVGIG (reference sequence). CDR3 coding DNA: TGTGCCGGCGGGTTGAGAGATCCACCCCTCCACTTT. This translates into CAGGLRDPPLHF.

This chain's CDR3 is CASSVGALVRGYEQYF. CDR3 nucleotides: TGTGCCAGCAGCGTCGGTGCTTTGGTGCGGGGGTACGAGCAGTACTTC. The rearrangement joins TRBV9 to TRBJ2-7; 7 positions match TRBD2. CDR1 is SGDLS and CDR2 is YYNGEE in the germline V gene. With 2 bases clipped from V and 4 bases from J, the junction kept 12 bases outside the gene matches. The CDR3 length is 16 residues.

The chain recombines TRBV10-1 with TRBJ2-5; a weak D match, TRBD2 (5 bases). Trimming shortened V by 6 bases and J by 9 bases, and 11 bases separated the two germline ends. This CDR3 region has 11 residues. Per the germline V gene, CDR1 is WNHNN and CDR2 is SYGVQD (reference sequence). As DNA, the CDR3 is TGCGCCAGCAGCCTTTACGGGGCCCAGTACTTC. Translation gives CASSLYGAQYF.

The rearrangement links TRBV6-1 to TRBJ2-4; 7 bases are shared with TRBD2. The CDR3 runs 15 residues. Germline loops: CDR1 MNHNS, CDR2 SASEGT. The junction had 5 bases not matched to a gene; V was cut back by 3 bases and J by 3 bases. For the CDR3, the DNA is TGTGCCAGCAGTGATTCGCGGGAGATCAAAAACATTCAGTACTTC. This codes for CASSDSREIKNIQYF.

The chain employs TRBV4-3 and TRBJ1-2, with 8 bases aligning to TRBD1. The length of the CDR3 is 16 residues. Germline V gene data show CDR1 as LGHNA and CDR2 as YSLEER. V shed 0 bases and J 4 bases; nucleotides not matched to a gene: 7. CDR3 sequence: CASSQDFTDRAYGYTF. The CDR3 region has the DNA TGCGCCAGCAGCCAAGACTTCACGGACAGGGCCTATGGCTACACCTTC.

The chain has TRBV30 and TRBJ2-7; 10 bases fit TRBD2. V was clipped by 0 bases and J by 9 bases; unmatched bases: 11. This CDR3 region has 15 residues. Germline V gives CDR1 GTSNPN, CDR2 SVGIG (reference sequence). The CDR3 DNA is TGTGCCTGGAGTGTGATCAGCGGGAGGGCCCTCGTGCAGTACTTC. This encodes CAWSVISGRALVQYF.

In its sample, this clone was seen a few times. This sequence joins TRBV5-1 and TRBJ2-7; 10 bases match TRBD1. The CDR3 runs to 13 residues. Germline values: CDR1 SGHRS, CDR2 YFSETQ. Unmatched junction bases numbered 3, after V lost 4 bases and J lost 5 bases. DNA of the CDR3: TGCGCCAGCAGCAGACAGGGGGCAGACGAGCAGTACTTC. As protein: CASSRQGADEQYF.

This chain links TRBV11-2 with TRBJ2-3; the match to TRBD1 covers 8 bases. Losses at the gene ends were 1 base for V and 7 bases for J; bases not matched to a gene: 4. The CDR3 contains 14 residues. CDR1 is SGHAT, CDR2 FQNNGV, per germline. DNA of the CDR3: TGTGCCAGCAGCTTAGTCCGGGACAGGTATACGCAGTATTTT. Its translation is CASSLVRDRYTQYF.

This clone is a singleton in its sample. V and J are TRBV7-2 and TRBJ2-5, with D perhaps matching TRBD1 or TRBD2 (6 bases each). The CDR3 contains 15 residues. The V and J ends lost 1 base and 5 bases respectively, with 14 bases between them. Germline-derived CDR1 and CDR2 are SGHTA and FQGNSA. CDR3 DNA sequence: TGTGCCAGCAGCTTAGAGGGGGGCCGGGTGGAGACCCAGTACTTC. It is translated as CASSLEGGRVETQYF.

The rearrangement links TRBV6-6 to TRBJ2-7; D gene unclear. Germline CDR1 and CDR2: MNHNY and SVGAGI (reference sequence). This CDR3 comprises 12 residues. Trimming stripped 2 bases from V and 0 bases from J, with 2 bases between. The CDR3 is CASSYSSYEQYF. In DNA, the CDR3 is TGTGCCAGCAGTTACAGCTCCTACGAGCAGTACTTC.

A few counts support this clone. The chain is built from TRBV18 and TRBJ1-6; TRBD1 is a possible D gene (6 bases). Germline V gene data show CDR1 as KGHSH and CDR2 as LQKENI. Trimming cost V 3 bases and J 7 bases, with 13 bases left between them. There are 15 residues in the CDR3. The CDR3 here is CASSPSTGINSPLHF. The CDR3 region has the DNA TGTGCCAGCTCACCGAGCACAGGGATCAATTCACCCCTCCACTTT. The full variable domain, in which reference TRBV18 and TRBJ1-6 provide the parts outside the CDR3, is NAGVMQNPRHLVRRRGQEARLRCSPMKGHSHVYWYRQLPEEGLKFMVYLQKENIIDESGMPKERFSAEFPKEGPSILRIQQVVRGDSAAYFCASSPSTGINSPLHFGNGTRLTVT.

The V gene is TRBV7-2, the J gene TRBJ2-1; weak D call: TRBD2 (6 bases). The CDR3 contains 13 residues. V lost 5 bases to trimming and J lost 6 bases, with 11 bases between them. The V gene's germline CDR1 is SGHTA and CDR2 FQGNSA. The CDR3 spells CASSPTRGNEQFF. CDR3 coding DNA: TGTGCCAGCAGCCCCACGCGGGGCAATGAGCAGTTCTTC.

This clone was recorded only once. The CDR3 DNA reads as TGTGCCAGCAGCGTTGAGGGGGGGCGAGGTGAAAAACTGTTTTTT. It specifies CASSVEGGRGEKLFF. The V gene is TRBV2, the J gene TRBJ1-4, with D tentatively TRBD1 (6 bases). Deletions cut 6 bases from V and 7 bases from J, with 18 bases between. Germline-derived CDR1 and CDR2 are SNHLY and FYNNEI. This CDR3 spans 15 amino acids.

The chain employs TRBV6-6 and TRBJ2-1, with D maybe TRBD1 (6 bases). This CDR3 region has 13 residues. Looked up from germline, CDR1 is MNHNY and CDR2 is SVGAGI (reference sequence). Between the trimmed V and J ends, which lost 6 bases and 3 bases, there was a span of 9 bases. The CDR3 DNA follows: TGTGCCAGCAGACAGGGTGTCTACAATGAGCAGTTCTTC. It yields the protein CASRQGVYNEQFF.

The CDR3 DNA follows: TGTGCCAGCAGTGAATTATCAGGGAAGGGCACAGATACGCAGTATTTT. Protein sequence: CASSELSGKGTDTQYF. The V call is TRBV6-1, the J call TRBJ2-3, with D maybe TRBD1 (5 bases). V was shortened by 2 bases and J by 1 base, with 13 bases between the two germline ends. Germline CDR1 is MNHNS and CDR2 is SASEGT. This CDR3 contains 16 residues.

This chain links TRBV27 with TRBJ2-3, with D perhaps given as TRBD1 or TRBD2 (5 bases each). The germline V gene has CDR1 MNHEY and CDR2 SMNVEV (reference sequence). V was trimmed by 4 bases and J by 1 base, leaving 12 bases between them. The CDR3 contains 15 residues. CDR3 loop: CASSSNLGGTDTQYF. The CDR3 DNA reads TGTGCCAGCAGTTCCAACTTGGGGGGCACAGATACGCAGTATTTT.

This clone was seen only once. Here the CDR3 DNA reads TGTGCCAGCAGCTTAGTCGTCTCGAGCTCTGGAAACACCATATATTTT. Translated, it gives CASSLVVSSSGNTIYF. The chain recombines TRBV7-2 with TRBJ1-3; D gene ambiguous. CDR1 SGHTA and CDR2 FQGNSA come from the germline V gene. CDR3 length: 16 residues. The germline V and J ends were trimmed by 1 base and 0 bases, with 10 bases remaining between them.

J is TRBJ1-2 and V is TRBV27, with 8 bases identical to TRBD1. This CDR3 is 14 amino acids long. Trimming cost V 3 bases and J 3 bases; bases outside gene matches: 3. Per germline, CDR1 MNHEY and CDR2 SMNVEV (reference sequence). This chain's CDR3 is CASSLQTGDYGYTF. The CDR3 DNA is TGTGCCAGCAGTTTGCAGACAGGGGACTATGGCTACACCTTC.

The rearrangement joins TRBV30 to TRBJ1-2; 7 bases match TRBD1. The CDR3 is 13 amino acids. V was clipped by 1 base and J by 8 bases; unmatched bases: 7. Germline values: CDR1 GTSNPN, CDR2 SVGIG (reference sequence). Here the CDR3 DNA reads TGTGCCTGGAGTGGGGACAGCGTTCAGGGCTACACCTTC. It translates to CAWSGDSVQGYTF.

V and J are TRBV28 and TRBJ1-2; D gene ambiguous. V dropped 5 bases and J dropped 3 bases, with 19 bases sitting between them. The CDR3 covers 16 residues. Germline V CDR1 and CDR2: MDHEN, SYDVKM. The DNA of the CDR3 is TGTGCCAGCAGTCCCACCCGGACGGTACTTTACTATGGCTACACCTTC. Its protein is CASSPTRTVLYYGYTF.

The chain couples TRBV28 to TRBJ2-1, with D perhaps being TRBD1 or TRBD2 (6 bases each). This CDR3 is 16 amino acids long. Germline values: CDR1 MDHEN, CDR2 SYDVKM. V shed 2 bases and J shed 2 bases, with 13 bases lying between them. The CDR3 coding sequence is TGTGCCAGCAGTTTAGTTTCGGGGGCAGCCTACAATGAGCAGTTCTTC. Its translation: CASSLVSGAAYNEQFF. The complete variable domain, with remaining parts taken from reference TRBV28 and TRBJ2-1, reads DVKVTQSSRYLVKRTGEKVFLECVQDMDHENMFWYRQDPGLGLRLIYFSYDVKMKEKGDIPEGYSVSREKKERFSLILESASTNQTSMYLCASSLVSGAAYNEQFFGPGTRLTVL.